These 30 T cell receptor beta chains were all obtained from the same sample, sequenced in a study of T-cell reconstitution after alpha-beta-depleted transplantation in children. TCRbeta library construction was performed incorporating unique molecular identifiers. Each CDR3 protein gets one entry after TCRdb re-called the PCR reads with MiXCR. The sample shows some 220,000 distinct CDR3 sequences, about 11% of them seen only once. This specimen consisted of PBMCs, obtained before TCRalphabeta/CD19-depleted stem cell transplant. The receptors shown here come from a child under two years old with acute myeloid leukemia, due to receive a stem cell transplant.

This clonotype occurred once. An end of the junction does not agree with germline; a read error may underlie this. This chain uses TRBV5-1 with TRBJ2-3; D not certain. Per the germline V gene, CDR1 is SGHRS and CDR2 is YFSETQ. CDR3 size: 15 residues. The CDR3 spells CPSTTPAPRTDTQYF. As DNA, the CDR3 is TGCCCCAGTACTACACCGGCCCCTAGAACGGATACGCAGTATTTT.

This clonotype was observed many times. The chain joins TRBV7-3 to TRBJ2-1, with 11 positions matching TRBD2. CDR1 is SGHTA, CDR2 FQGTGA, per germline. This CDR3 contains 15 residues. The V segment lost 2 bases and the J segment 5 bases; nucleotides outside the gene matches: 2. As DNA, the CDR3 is TGTGCCAGCAGCTTAGGGACTAGCGGACACAATGAGCAGTTCTTC. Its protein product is CASSLGTSGHNEQFF.

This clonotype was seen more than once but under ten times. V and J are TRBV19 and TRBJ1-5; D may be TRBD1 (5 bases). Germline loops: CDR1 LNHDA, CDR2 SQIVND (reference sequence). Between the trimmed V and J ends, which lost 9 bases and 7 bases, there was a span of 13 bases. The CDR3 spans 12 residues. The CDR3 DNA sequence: TGTGCCAGCCGACAGTCGGAGCAGCCCCAGCATTTT. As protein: CASRQSEQPQHF.

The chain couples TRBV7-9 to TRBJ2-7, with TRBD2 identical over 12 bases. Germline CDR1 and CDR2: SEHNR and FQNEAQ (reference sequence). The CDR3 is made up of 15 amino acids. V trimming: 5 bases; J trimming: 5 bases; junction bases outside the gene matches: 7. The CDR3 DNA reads TGTGCCAGCAGCCTTGGACTAGCGGGACTAAACGAGCAGTACTTC. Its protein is CASSLGLAGLNEQYF.

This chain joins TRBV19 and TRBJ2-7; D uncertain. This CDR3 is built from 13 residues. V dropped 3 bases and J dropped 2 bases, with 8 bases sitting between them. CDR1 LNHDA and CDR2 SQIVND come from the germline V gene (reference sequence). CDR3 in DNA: TGTGCCAGTAGTATCGGTCTGGCCTACGAGCAGTACTTC. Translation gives CASSIGLAYEQYF.

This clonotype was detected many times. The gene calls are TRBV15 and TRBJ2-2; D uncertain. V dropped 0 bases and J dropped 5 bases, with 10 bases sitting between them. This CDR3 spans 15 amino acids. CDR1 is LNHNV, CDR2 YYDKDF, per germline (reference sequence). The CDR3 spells CATSRDPLVTGELFF. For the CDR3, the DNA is TGTGCCACCAGCAGAGACCCCCTTGTGACCGGGGAGCTGTTTTTT.

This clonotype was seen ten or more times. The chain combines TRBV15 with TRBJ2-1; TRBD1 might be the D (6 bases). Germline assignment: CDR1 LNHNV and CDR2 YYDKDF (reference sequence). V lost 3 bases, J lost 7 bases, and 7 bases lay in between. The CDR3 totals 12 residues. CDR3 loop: CATSSTGNEQFF. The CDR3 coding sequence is TGTGCCACCAGCAGTACAGGGAATGAGCAGTTCTTC.

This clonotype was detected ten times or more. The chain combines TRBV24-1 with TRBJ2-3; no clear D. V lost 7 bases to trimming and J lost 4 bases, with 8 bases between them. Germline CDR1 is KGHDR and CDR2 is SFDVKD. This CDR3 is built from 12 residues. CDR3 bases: TGTGCCACCAGGGGAATGGCAGATACGCAGTATTTT. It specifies CATRGMADTQYF.

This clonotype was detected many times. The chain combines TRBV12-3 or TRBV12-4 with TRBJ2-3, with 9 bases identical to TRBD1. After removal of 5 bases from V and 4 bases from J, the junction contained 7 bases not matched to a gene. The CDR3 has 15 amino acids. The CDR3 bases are TGTGCCAGCAGTAACAGGGGGCAAAGCCCAGATACGCAGTATTTT. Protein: CASSNRGQSPDTQYF.

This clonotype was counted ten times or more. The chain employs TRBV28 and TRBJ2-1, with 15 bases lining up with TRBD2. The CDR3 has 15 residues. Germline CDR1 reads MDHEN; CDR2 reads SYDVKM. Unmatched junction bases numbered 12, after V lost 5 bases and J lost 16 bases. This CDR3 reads CASSPSGLAGGSPFF. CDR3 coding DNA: TGTGCCAGCAGTCCGTCGGGACTAGCGGGAGGAAGCCCCTTCTTC.

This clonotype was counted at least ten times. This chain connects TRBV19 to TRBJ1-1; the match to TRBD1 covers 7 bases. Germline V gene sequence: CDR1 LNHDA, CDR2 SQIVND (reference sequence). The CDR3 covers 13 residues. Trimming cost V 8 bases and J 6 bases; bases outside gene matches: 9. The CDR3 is CASAKQGRAEAFF. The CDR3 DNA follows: TGTGCCAGTGCCAAACAGGGGCGGGCTGAAGCTTTCTTT. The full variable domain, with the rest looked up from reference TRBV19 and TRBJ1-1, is DGGITQSPKYLFRKEGQNVTLSCEQNLNHDAMYWYRQDPGQGLRLIYYSQIVNDFQKGDIAEGYSVSREKKESFPLTVTSAQKNPTAFYLCASAKQGRAEAFFGQGTRLTVV.

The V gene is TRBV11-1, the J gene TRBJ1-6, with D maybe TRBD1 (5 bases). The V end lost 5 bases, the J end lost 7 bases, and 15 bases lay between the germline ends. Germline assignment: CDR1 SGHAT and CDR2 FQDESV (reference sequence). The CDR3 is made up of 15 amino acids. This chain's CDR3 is CASSLGRDSNSPLHF. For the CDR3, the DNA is TGTGCCAGCAGCCTCGGCCGAGACAGCAATTCACCCCTCCACTTT.

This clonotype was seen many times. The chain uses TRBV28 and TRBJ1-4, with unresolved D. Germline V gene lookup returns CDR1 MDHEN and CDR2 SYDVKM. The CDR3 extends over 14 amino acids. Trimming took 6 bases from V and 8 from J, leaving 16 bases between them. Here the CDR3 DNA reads TGTGCCAGCAGACCTGCGGGAGGGAGGGAAAAACTGTTTTTT. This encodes CASRPAGGREKLFF.

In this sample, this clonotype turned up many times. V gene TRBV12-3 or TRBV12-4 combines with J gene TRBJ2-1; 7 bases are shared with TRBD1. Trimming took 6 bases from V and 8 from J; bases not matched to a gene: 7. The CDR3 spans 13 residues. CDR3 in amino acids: CASRGDRVDEQFF. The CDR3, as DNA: TGTGCCAGCAGGGGCGACAGGGTGGATGAGCAGTTCTTC.

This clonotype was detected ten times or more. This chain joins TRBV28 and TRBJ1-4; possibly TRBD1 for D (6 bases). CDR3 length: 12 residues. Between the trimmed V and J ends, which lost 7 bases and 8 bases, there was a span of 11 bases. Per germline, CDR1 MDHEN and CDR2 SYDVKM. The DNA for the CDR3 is TGTGCCAGCACCGGGGGCAAAGAAAAACTGTTTTTT. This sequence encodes CASTGGKEKLFF.

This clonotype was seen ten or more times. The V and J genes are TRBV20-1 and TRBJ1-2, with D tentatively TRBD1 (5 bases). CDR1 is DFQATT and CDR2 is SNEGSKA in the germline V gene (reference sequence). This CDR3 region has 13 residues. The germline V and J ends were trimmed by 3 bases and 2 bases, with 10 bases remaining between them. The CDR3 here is CSARDNKNYGYTF. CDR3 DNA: TGCAGTGCTAGGGACAACAAGAACTATGGCTACACCTTC.

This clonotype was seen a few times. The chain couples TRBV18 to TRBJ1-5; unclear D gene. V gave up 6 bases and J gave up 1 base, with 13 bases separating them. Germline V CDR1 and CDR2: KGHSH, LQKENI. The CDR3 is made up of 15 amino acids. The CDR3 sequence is CASSPSDGSNQPQHF. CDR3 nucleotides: TGTGCCAGCTCCCCCTCGGACGGCAGCAATCAGCCCCAGCATTTT. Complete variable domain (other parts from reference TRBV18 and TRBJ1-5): NAGVMQNPRHLVRRRGQEARLRCSPMKGHSHVYWYRQLPEEGLKFMVYLQKENIIDESGMPKERFSAEFPKEGPSILRIQQVVRGDSAAYFCASSPSDGSNQPQHFGDGTRLSIL.

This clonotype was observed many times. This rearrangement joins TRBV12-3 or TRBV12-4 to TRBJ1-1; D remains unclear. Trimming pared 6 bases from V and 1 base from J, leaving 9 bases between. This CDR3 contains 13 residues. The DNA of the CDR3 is TGTGCCAGCAGAGAATCCAGGAACACTGAAGCTTTCTTT. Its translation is CASRESRNTEAFF.

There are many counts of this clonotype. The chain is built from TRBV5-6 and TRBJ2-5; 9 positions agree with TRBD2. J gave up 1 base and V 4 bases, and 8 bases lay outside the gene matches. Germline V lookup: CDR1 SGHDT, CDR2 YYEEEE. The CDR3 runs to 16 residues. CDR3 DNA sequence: TGTGCCAGCAGCCGACGGGCGGGGGGGAGCCAAGAGACCCAGTACTTC. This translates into CASSRRAGGSQETQYF. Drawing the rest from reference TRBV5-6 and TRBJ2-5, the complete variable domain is DAGVTQSPTHLIKTRGQQVTLRCSPKSGHDTVSWYQQALGQGPQFIFQYYEEEERQRGNFPDRFSGHQFPNYSSELNVNALLLGDSALYLCASSRRAGGSQETQYFGPGTRLLVL.

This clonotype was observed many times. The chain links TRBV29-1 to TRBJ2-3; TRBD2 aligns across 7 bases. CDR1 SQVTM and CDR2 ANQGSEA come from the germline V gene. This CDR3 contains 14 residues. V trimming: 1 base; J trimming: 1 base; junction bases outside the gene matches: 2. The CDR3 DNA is TGCAGCGTTGAAGGCGGGAGAGGCACAGATACGCAGTATTTT. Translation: CSVEGGRGTDTQYF.

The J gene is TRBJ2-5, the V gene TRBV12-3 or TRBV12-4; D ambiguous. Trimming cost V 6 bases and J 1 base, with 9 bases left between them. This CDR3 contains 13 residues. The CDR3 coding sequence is TGTGCCAGCAGCTCCTTACCCCAAGAGACCCAGTACTTC. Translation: CASSSLPQETQYF.

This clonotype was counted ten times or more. The CDR3 nucleotides read TGCAGTGCTAGAGCGACTAGGTTTGATGAGCAGTTCTTC. This gives the protein CSARATRFDEQFF. The chain recombines TRBV20-1 with TRBJ2-1; a weak D match, TRBD2 (6 bases). This CDR3 spans 13 amino acids. V was cut by 1 base and J by 8 bases, with 12 bases left in between. The germline gives CDR1 DFQATT, CDR2 SNEGSKA (reference sequence).

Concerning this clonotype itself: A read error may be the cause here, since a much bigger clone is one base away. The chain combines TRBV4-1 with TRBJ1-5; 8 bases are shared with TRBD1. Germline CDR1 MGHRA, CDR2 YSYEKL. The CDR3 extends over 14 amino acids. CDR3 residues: CVSSQDFEDRAQHF. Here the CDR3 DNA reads TGCGTCAGCAGCCAAGATTTTGAGGACAGGGCACAGCATTTT.

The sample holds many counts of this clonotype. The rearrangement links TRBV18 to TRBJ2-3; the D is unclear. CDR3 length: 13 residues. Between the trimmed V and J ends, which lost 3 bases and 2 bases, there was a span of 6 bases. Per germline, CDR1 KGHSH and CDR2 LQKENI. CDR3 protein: CASSPNPTDTQYF. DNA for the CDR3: TGTGCCAGCTCACCGAACCCCACAGATACGCAGTATTTT.

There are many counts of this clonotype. The CDR3 nucleotides are TGTGCCAGCAGTTTCGGCGGGTCCGGCTCCTACAATGAGCAGTTCTTC. Translated, it gives CASSFGGSGSYNEQFF. This chain links TRBV12-3 or TRBV12-4 with TRBJ2-1; possible D gene TRBD2, 5 bases. This CDR3 has 16 amino acids. The germline V and J ends were trimmed by 3 bases and 0 bases, with 12 bases remaining between them.

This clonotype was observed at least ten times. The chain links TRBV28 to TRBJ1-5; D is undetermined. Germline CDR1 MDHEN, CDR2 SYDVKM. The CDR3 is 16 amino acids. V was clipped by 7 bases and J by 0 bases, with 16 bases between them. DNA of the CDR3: TGTGCCAGCACCGGAGCGGCCACTTATAGCAATCAGCCCCAGCATTTT. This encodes CASTGAATYSNQPQHF.

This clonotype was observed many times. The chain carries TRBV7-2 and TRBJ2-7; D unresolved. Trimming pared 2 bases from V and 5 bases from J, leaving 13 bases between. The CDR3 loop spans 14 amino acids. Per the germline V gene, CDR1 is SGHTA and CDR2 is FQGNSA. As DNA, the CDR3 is TGTGCCAGCAGCTTATTAGGGTCGTTCCACGAGCAGTACTTC. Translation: CASSLLGSFHEQYF.

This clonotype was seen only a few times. CDR3 loop: CASSLGVPTTEAFF. The CDR3 nucleotides read TGCGCCAGCAGCTTGGGGGTTCCTACCACTGAAGCTTTCTTT. The rearrangement links TRBV5-1 to TRBJ1-1; D ambiguous. This CDR3 has 14 residues. V lost 0 bases to trimming and J lost 4 bases, with 10 bases between them. The V gene's germline CDR1 is SGHRS and CDR2 YFSETQ.

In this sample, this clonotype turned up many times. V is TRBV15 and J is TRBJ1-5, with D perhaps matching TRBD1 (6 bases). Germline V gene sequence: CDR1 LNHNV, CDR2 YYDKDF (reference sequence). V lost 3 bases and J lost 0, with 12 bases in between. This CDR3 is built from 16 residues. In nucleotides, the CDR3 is TGTGCCACCAGCAGGGGGGCCTCAAATAGCAATCAGCCCCAGCATTTT. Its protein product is CATSRGASNSNQPQHF.

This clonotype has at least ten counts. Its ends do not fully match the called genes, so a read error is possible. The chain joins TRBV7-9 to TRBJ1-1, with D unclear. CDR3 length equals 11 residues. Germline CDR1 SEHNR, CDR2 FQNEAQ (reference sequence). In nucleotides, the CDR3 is TGTGCCAGCAGCTTTAACAGTGAAGCTTTCTTT. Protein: CASSFNSEAFF.